This T cell receptor (beta chain) was documented in a study of cytomegalovirus exposure and HLA in healthy donors. General study findings and limits: The study carried out a later analysis of TCR beta sequences. It associated 16,951 of them with specific HLA alleles at a false discovery rate of 0.05.

CDR3 size: 15 residues. Per germline, CDR1 GTSNPN and CDR2 SVGIG (reference sequence). Trimming took off 3 bases at V and 2 bases at J, with 14 bases between the two ends. Primers included in the PCR were 60 Vbeta and 13 Jbeta primers. The method was immunoSEQ multiplex PCR; TCRdb's version includes in-frame clones alone and lacks a portion of them. The table lists 150,000 or so clones, almost 85% of them singletons. Comments on this clone: The antigen is not known.

The chain links TRBV30 to TRBJ1-3; weak D call: TRBD1 (5 bases). Source material: PBMCs. The origin of this receptor is a man aged 25-40 years in good health and CMV-seronegative. The CDR3 DNA follows: TGTGCCTGGAGGTTGTGGGGGGAGCCTGGAAACACCATATATTTT. It specifies CAWRLWGEPGNTIYF.